This record concerns one TCR beta chain sequence. V trimming: 0 bases; J trimming: 4 bases; junction bases outside the gene matches: 7. The germline gives CDR1 SEHNR, CDR2 FQNEAQ (reference sequence). The CDR3 runs to 18 residues. This record comes from a study of blood T cell repertoires in COVID-19. Across the whole study: Sites across the United States, Italy and Spain contributed samples from acute and convalescent COVID-19.

In the original workflow: For nucleated cells, counts were estimated from reference gene primer amplification. Libraries were prepared by immunoSEQ multiplex PCR; TCRdb keeps only in-frame clonotypes and omits some of them. Clone size and the V and J calls come from that table; the DNA yielded D and trimming. This sample has 160,000 or so clones, with 75% to 85% found just once. The clonotype was recovered from a human donor in a cohort sampled during active COVID-19. The V gene is TRBV7-9, the J gene TRBJ2-6; 9 bases map to TRBD1. The sequenced sample consisted of peripheral blood. CDR3 residues: CASSLAGTGSRGANVLTF. The CDR3 DNA reads TGTGCCAGCAGCTTAGCGGGGACAGGGTCTCGAGGGGCCAACGTCCTGACTTTC. Looking up the rest from reference TRBV7-9 and TRBJ2-6 gives the full variable domain: DTGVSQNPRHKITKRGQNVTFRCDPISEHNRLYWYRQTLGQGPEFLTYFQNEAQLEKSRLLSDRFSAERPKGSFSTLEIQRTEQGDSAMYLCASSLAGTGSRGANVLTFGAGSRLTVL.